This TCR beta chain was identified in a study of blood T cell repertoires in COVID-19 (TCRdb year 2020). As for the study more broadly: Samples from collaborators originated in the United States, Italy and Spain and spanned both the acute and convalescent phases of COVID-19. The prospective study material was composed of cDNA or gDNA derived from T cells, B-cell-depleted T cells, or PBMCs. The dataset comprised deeply sampled blood TCRbeta repertoires from subjects exposed to, actively infected with, or recovered from COVID-19. The repertoires were released in a freely available public database meant as a resource for research on the immune response to SARS-CoV-2. The samples were drawn from two sources: the first 160 participants of the ongoing ImmuneRACE study, and 1,254 subjects contributed by 6 global collaborators. A de-identified subject ID, COVID-19 status, age in years and sex were almost always included in the sample metadata. Where available, HLA class I and class II types were obtained from metadata supplied by the sample provider rather than from assay-based typing. The investigation overall reported the following: The amount of clinical and demographic metadata varied by source and participant and was provided uncurated.

One collaborating source in Seattle enrolled patients while the patients were actively infected and followed the patients over time throughout the course of disease. Each collaborating institution followed its own protocols to collect whole blood in K2EDTA tubes. For TCRbeta analysis, collaborators shipped samples in one of three forms: frozen whole blood, isolated PBMCs, or DNA extracted from either of those sample types. TCRbeta CDR3 regions were amplified from genomic DNA using the immunoSEQ Assay, a bias-controlled multiplex PCR. Per the authors' processing: Nucleated cell counts per sample were estimated from amplification of reference gene primers within the assay. To quantify the absolute abundance of each unique TCRbeta CDR3 rearrangement, sequence reads were collapsed and filtered. For each sample, productive Simpson clonality was calculated as the square root of Simpson's diversity index across productive rearrangements. TCRdb mirrors the immuneACCESS table, restricted to in-frame sequences. Some clones are absent from its copies; in checked studies, under half trace to an unresolved V gene, and the reason for the others is unknown. V, J and clone size reflect that table, while D and trimming were determined from the DNA. The sample profile shows over 150,000 clones; more than 85% of them were found once. The ten top clones hold around 0.5% of the sample.

Comment on this clone: The antigen this receptor binds is unknown. Per-base quality was not reported, and no clone a single base away is much larger than it.

The sequenced material came from peripheral blood. This TCR was sampled from a man in his sixties with COVID-19, enrolled during active disease.

The sequence in DNA is TGTGCCAGCAGCTTTCTTGAGACCCAGTACTTC. The encoded protein is CASSFLETQYF. The sequence is built from TRBV7-9 and TRBJ2-5, with the D segment identity uncertain. V loses 3 bases, J loses 5 bases, and the germline ends lie 4 bases apart. As encoded in the germline V gene (reference sequence), CDR1 is SEHNR while CDR2 is FQNEAQ. The CDR3 holds 11 amino acids from the cysteine to the phenylalanine. The only DNA kept is the CDR3, 33 bases in frame from the first base.